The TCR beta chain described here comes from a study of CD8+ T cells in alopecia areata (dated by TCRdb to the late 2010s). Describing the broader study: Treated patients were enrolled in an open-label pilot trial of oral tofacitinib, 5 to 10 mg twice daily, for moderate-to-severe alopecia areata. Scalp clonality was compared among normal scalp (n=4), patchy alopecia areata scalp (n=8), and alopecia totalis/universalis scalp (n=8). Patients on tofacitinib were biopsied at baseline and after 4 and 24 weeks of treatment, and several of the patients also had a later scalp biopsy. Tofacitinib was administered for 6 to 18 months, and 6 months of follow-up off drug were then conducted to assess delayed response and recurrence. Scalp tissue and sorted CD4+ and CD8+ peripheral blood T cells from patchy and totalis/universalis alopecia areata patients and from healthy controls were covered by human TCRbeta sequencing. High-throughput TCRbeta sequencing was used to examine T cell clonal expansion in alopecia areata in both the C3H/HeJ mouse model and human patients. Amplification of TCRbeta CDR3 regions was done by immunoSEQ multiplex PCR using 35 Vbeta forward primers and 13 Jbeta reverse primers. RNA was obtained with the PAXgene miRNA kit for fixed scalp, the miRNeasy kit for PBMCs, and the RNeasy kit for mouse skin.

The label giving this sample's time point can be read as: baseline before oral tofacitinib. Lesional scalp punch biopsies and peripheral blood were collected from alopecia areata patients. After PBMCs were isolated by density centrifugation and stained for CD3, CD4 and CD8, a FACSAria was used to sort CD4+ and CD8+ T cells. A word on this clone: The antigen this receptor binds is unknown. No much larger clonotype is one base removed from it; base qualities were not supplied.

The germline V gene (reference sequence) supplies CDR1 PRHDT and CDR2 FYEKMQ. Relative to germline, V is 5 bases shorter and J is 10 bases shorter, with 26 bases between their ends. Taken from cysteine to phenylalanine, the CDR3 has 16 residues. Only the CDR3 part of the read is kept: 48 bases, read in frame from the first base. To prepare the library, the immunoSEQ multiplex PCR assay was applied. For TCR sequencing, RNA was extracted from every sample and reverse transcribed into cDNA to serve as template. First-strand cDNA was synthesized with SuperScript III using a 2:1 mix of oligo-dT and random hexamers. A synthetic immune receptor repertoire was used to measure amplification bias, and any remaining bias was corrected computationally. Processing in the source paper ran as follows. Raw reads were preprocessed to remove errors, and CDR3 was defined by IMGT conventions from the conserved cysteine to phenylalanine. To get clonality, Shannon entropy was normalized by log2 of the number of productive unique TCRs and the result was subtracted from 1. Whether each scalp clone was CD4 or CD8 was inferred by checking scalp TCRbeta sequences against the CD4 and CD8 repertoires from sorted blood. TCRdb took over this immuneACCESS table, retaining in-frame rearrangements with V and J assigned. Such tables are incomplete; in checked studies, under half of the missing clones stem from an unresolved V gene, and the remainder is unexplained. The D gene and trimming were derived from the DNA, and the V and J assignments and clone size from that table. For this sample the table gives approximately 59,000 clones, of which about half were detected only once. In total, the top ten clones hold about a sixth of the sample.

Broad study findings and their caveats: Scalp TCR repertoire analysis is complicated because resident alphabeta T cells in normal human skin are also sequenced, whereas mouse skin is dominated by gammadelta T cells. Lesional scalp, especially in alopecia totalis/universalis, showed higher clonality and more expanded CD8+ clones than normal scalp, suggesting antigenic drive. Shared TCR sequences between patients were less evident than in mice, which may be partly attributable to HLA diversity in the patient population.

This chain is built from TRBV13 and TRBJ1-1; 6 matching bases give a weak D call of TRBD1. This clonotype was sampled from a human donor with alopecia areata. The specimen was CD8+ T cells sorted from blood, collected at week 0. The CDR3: CASSPASIRGVSSAFF. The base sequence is TGTGCCAGCAGCCCCGCCTCAATCAGGGGAGTAAGTTCAGCTTTCTTT.